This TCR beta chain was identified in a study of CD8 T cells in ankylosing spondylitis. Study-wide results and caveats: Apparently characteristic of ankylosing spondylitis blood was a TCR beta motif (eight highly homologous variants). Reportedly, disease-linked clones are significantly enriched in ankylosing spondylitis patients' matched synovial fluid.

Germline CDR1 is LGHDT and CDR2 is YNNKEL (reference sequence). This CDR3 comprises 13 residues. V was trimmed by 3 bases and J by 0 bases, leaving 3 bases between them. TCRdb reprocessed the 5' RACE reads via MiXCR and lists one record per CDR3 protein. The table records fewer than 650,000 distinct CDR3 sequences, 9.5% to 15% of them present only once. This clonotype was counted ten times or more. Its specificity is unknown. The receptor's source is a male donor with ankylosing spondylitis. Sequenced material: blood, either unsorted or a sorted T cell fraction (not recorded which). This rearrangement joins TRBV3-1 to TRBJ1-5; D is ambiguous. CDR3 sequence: CASSQYSNQPQHF. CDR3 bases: TGTGCCAGCAGCCAGTATAGCAATCAGCCCCAGCATTTT.